These T cell receptor beta chains were read from a single sample in a study of blood T cell repertoires in COVID-19. Here immunoSEQ multiplex PCR was the method, and the copy in TCRdb shows in-frame clones only, minus some. There are 150,000 to 200,000 clones in the sample; approximately 90% occur only once, and approximately 4.4% lies in the top ten. Input material: peripheral blood. The receptors here all came from a human donor in a cohort sampled during active COVID-19. Both conserved end residues are part of each CDR3. The order of the fields is clone size, D gene, V gene, J gene, CDR3 protein, CDR3 DNA. D genes are given only for firm matches. Clone size, where shown, is once, few, many, or a class for clones that have expanded.

size: .; D: TRBD1; V: TRBV6-2/TRBV6-3; J: TRBJ1-5; CDR3: CASSRRQGPFQF; DNA: TGTGCCAGCAGTCGCCGACAGGGGCCCTTCCAGTTT
size: .; D: .; V: TRBV5-4; J: TRBJ2-1; CDR3: CASSPDSVMRGNEQFF; DNA: TGTGCCAGCAGCCCCGATTCGGTAATGAGGGGGAATGAGCAGTTCTTC
size: once; D: TRBD2; V: TRBV6-2/TRBV6-3; J: TRBJ2-4; CDR3: CASSYLLAGEAKNIQYF; DNA: TGTGCCAGCAGTTACTTACTAGCGGGAGAGGCCAAAAACATTCAGTACTTC
size: .; D: TRBD2; V: TRBV9; J: TRBJ2-5; CDR3: CASSPRLAAETQYF; DNA: TGTGCCAGCAGCCCACGACTAGCCGCAGAGACCCAGTACTTC
size: .; D: .; V: TRBV30; J: TRBJ1-6; CDR3: CAWNQGYSPLHF; DNA: TGTGCCTGGAATCAGGGTTATTCACCCCTCCACTTT
size: .; D: TRBD2; V: TRBV9; J: TRBJ2-3; CDR3: CASSSRTSGDTQYF; DNA: TGTGCCAGCAGCTCAAGGACTAGCGGAGATACGCAGTATTTT
size: .; D: .; V: TRBV27; J: TRBJ2-7; CDR3: CASSLSLLREQYF; DNA: TGTGCCAGCAGTTTATCCCTCCTGCGTGAGCAGTACTTC
size: .; D: .; V: TRBV5-1; J: TRBJ2-7; CDR3: CASSGGQGTYEQYF; DNA: TGCGCCAGCAGCGGGGGTCAGGGGACCTACGAGCAGTACTTC
size: .; D: .; V: TRBV10-3; J: TRBJ2-3; CDR3: CAISQGLARGDTQYF; DNA: TGTGCCATCAGCCAGGGACTGGCTCGGGGGGATACGCAGTATTTT
size: .; D: .; V: TRBV20-1; J: TRBJ1-1; CDR3: CSAAIAEAFF; DNA: TGCAGTGCCGCTATCGCTGAAGCTTTCTTT
size: .; D: .; V: TRBV4-2; J: TRBJ1-6; CDR3: CASSQDSRTDLLPLHF; DNA: TGTGCCAGCAGCCAAGATTCCCGGACAGATCTACTACCCCTCCACTTT
size: .; D: TRBD1; V: TRBV7-9; J: TRBJ1-4; CDR3: CASSRDRTATNEKLFF; DNA: TGTGCCAGCAGCCGGGACAGGACCGCAACTAATGAAAAACTGTTTTTT
size: .; D: TRBD2; V: TRBV24-1; J: TRBJ2-1; CDR3: CATSLSGSGHEQFF; DNA: TGTGCCACCAGCTTAAGCGGGAGCGGACATGAGCAGTTCTTC
size: .; D: .; V: TRBV11-2; J: TRBJ2-3; CDR3: CASSLGAKLQTDTQYF; DNA: TGTGCCAGCAGCTTGGGGGCGAAATTACAAACAGATACGCAGTATTTT
size: .; D: .; V: TRBV20-1; J: TRBJ2-3; CDR3: CSAFRDTQYF; DNA: TGCAGTGCCTTTCGGGATACGCAGTATTTT
size: .; D: .; V: TRBV10-3; J: TRBJ1-3; CDR3: CAIRGANSGNTIYF; DNA: TGTGCCATCAGGGGAGCGAACTCTGGAAACACCATATATTTT
size: .; D: .; V: TRBV6-1; J: TRBJ1-2; CDR3: CASSEAPSNYGYTF; DNA: TGTGCCAGCAGTGAAGCTCCCAGTAACTATGGCTACACCTTC
size: .; D: TRBD2; V: TRBV3-1/TRBV3-2; J: TRBJ2-2; CDR3: CASSLQRGSYTGELFF; DNA: TGTGCCAGCAGCCTTCAGCGGGGGAGCTACACCGGGGAGCTGTTTTTT
size: .; D: .; V: TRBV5-1; J: TRBJ2-3; CDR3: CASSDRSGTDTQYF; DNA: TGCGCCAGCAGTGACAGGAGTGGCACAGATACGCAGTATTTT
size: .; D: TRBD1; V: TRBV15; J: TRBJ2-3; CDR3: CATSREGQGTDTQYF; DNA: TGTGCCACCAGCAGAGAGGGACAGGGGACAGATACGCAGTATTTT
size: .; D: .; V: TRBV6-5; J: TRBJ1-4; CDR3: CASSSIWREKLFF; DNA: TGTGCCAGCAGTTCGATTTGGAGAGAAAAACTGTTTTTT
size: few; D: TRBD1; V: TRBV7-9; J: TRBJ1-1; CDR3: CASRSPGQGARTEAFF; DNA: TGTGCCAGCAGATCCCCGGGACAGGGGGCGCGGACTGAAGCTTTCTTT
size: .; D: .; V: TRBV5-6; J: TRBJ1-3; CDR3: CASSLGDSSSGNTIYF; DNA: TGTGCCAGCAGCTTGGGAGATAGTTCCTCTGGAAACACCATATATTTT
size: .; D: .; V: TRBV11-2; J: TRBJ2-3; CDR3: CASSLDQADTQYF; DNA: TGTGCCAGCAGCTTAGATCAGGCAGATACGCAGTATTTT
size: .; D: TRBD2; V: TRBV30; J: TRBJ2-7; CDR3: CAFAGTRGYEQYF; DNA: TGTGCCTTCGCCGGGACTAGGGGATACGAGCAGTACTTC
size: .; D: TRBD2; V: TRBV7-2; J: TRBJ2-1; CDR3: CASSFGGGAYNEQFF; DNA: TGTGCCAGCAGCTTCGGCGGGGGGGCCTACAATGAGCAGTTCTTC
size: .; D: .; V: TRBV28; J: TRBJ2-1; CDR3: CASRTLSGGPTYNEQFF; DNA: TGTGCCAGCAGGACATTAAGCGGAGGGCCGACTTACAATGAGCAGTTCTTC
size: .; D: TRBD2; V: TRBV25-1; J: TRBJ2-7; CDR3: CASSDGLAGRSYEQYF; DNA: TGTGCCAGCAGTGATGGACTAGCGGGGAGATCCTACGAGCAGTACTTC
size: .; D: TRBD2; V: TRBV27; J: TRBJ2-1; CDR3: CASSPTSGTFNEQFF; DNA: TGTGCCAGCAGTCCGACTAGCGGGACCTTTAATGAGCAGTTCTTC
size: .; D: TRBD1; V: TRBV27; J: TRBJ1-2; CDR3: CASSFGTGVYGYTF; DNA: TGTGCCAGCAGTTTTGGGACAGGGGTCTATGGCTACACCTTC
size: .; D: .; V: TRBV6-4; J: TRBJ2-1; CDR3: CASSLHLSSYNEQFF; DNA: TGTGCCAGCAGTCTTCACCTGAGCTCCTACAATGAGCAGTTCTTC
size: .; D: TRBD2; V: TRBV3-1/TRBV3-2; J: TRBJ2-7; CDR3: CASSQALAAYEQYF; DNA: TGTGCCAGCAGCCAAGCACTAGCGGCCTACGAGCAGTACTTC
size: .; D: .; V: TRBV5-4; J: TRBJ2-4; CDR3: CASSDTGRGMAKNIQYF; DNA: TGTGCCAGCAGCGATACAGGGCGGGGGATGGCCAAAAACATTCAGTACTTC
size: once; D: TRBD1; V: TRBV19; J: TRBJ2-3; CDR3: CASTSGDRHTDTQYF; DNA: TGTGCCAGTACTTCAGGGGACAGACACACAGATACGCAGTATTTT
size: few; D: TRBD2; V: TRBV5-1; J: TRBJ2-7; CDR3: CASSPTGTSAHEQYF; DNA: TGCGCCAGCAGCCCGACCGGGACTAGCGCCCACGAGCAGTACTTC
size: .; D: .; V: TRBV6-5; J: TRBJ1-2; CDR3: CATRRNYGYTF; DNA: TGTGCCACAAGGCGGAACTATGGCTACACCTTC
size: .; D: TRBD1; V: TRBV6-2/TRBV6-3; J: TRBJ1-5; CDR3: CASSLGTGTRTHQPQHF; DNA: TGTGCCAGCAGCCTAGGGACAGGGACAAGGACGCACCAGCCCCAGCATTTT
size: .; D: TRBD2; V: TRBV14; J: TRBJ2-5; CDR3: CASSPVSGAYQETQYF; DNA: TGTGCCAGCAGCCCTGTGAGCGGGGCGTACCAAGAGACCCAGTACTTC
size: once; D: .; V: TRBV5-4; J: TRBJ2-7; CDR3: CASSLRGSVEQYF; DNA: TGTGCCAGCAGCTTACGAGGTTCGGTCGAGCAGTACTTC
size: .; D: TRBD1; V: TRBV28; J: TRBJ1-2; CDR3: CASGLPGQGVNGYTF; DNA: TGTGCCAGCGGACTTCCGGGACAGGGGGTCAATGGCTACACCTTC
size: .; D: TRBD1; V: TRBV19; J: TRBJ2-5; CDR3: CASSPKGDRVTETQYF; DNA: TGTGCCAGTAGTCCCAAAGGGGACAGGGTTACGGAGACCCAGTACTTC
size: .; D: .; V: TRBV6-2/TRBV6-3; J: TRBJ1-5; CDR3: CASSGQSNQPQHF; DNA: TGTGCCAGCAGCGGACAGAGCAATCAGCCCCAGCATTTT
size: .; D: TRBD2; V: TRBV28; J: TRBJ2-1; CDR3: CASNSGGGHYNEQFF; DNA: TGTGCCAGCAACAGCGGGGGAGGTCACTACAATGAGCAGTTCTTC
size: .; D: TRBD2; V: TRBV7-6; J: TRBJ2-2; CDR3: CASSLEGTRNPGELFF; DNA: TGTGCCAGCAGCTTAGAGGGGACTAGGAACCCCGGGGAGCTGTTTTTT
size: .; D: .; V: TRBV12-3/TRBV12-4; J: TRBJ2-1; CDR3: CASSPGWYNEQFF; DNA: TGTGCCAGCAGTCCAGGGTGGTACAATGAGCAGTTCTTC
size: .; D: TRBD2; V: TRBV23-1; J: TRBJ2-7; CDR3: CASSHPRRLQRGPPPYEQYF; DNA: TGCGCCAGCAGTCACCCCCGAAGGCTGCAGCGGGGTCCTCCCCCCTACGAGCAGTACTTC
size: .; D: .; V: TRBV6-1; J: TRBJ2-1; CDR3: CASSDWGRSEQFF; DNA: TGTGCCAGCAGTGATTGGGGGCGCAGCGAGCAGTTCTTC
size: .; D: TRBD2; V: TRBV6-2/TRBV6-3; J: TRBJ2-7; CDR3: CASSYLTRANAGGEQYF; DNA: TGTGCCAGCAGTTACCTCACCAGGGCCAACGCGGGGGGTGAGCAGTACTTC
size: .; D: .; V: TRBV11-3; J: TRBJ2-1; CDR3: CASSLGAQGLGVGEQFF; DNA: TGTGCCAGCAGCTTAGGGGCCCAGGGATTAGGTGTTGGTGAGCAGTTCTTC
size: .; D: TRBD2; V: TRBV28; J: TRBJ2-3; CDR3: CASSRGAGRDTQYF; DNA: TGTGCCAGCAGCCGGGGAGCGGGGCGAGATACGCAGTATTTT
size: .; D: .; V: TRBV28; J: TRBJ2-7; CDR3: CASSPSWLNYEQYF; DNA: TGTGCCAGCAGCCCAAGCTGGTTAAACTACGAGCAGTACTTC
size: .; D: .; V: TRBV24-1; J: TRBJ2-6; CDR3: CATSDSGAGANVLTF; DNA: TGTGCCACCAGTGATTCAGGGGCTGGGGCCAACGTCCTGACTTTC
size: .; D: TRBD1; V: TRBV9; J: TRBJ2-7; CDR3: CASSVASQGAEQYF; DNA: TGTGCCAGCAGCGTAGCCTCACAGGGGGCCGAGCAGTACTTC